The rows below give T cell receptor beta chains drawn from one sample of a study of T cell repertoires in cytomegalovirus infection. The antigens for these receptors are not known. TCRdb used MiXCR to reprocess the reads, holding one entry per CDR3 protein. The sample lists about 830,000 distinct CDR3 sequences, 30% to 35% occurring once. The sequenced sample was cultured CD8+ T cells from PBMCs, obtained from culture after CMV antigen stimulation. These receptors were collected from a human donor in good health (CMV status not recorded). Some clones in this sample may be carry-over from other donors' samples. Both conserved end residues are part of each CDR3. Fields, in order: D gene, J gene, V gene, clone size, CDR3 DNA, CDR3 protein. D genes are given only for firm matches. Some rows have no size entry. The others give once, few or many, or a class for an expanded clone.

D: .; J: TRBJ2-7; V: TRBV20-1; size: .; DNA: TGCAGTGCTAACTCGGGCCTGTCCTACGAGCAGTACTTC; CDR3: CSANSGLSYEQYF
D: .; J: TRBJ2-4; V: TRBV4-3; size: many; DNA: TGCGCCAGCAGCCAGGGAGACAAAAACATTCAGTACTTC; CDR3: CASSQGDKNIQYF
D: .; J: TRBJ2-5; V: TRBV27; size: .; DNA: TGTGCCAGCAGTTTCTGGGGAGGGGGCGAGGGGACCCAGTACTTC; CDR3: CASSFWGGGEGTQYF
D: .; J: TRBJ2-3; V: TRBV7-2; size: few; DNA: TGTGCCAGCAGCTCGGGGCGGGTGCAGTATTTT; CDR3: CASSSGRVQYF
D: TRBD1; J: TRBJ1-2; V: TRBV6-1; size: few; DNA: TGTGCCAGCAGTCACAGGGGGCCCAACTATGGCTACACCTTC; CDR3: CASSHRGPNYGYTF
D: .; J: TRBJ2-1; V: TRBV19; size: .; DNA: TGTGCCAGTAGTATAGATCTATTCGGGAATCAGCAGTTCTTC; CDR3: CASSIDLFGNQQFF
D: TRBD1; J: TRBJ2-6; V: TRBV7-6; size: many; DNA: TGTGCCAGCAGCGCCGGGACAGGGGCGATTGGGGCCAACGTCCTGACTTTC; CDR3: CASSAGTGAIGANVLTF
D: TRBD1; J: TRBJ1-2; V: TRBV5-1; size: .; DNA: TGCGCCAGCAGCCCATTGCAGGGGGTTGGGTTTAACTATGGCTACACCTTC; CDR3: CASSPLQGVGFNYGYTF
D: .; J: TRBJ1-4; V: TRBV6-5; size: .; DNA: TGTGCCAGCAGTCCACGGGGGCGTTCGAATGAAAAACTGTTTTTT; CDR3: CASSPRGRSNEKLFF
D: TRBD1; J: TRBJ2-5; V: TRBV4-1; size: .; DNA: TGCGCCAGCAGCCCCACAGGGGGCTTTGGGGAGACCCAGTACTTC; CDR3: CASSPTGGFGETQYF
D: .; J: TRBJ1-1; V: TRBV7-6; size: many; DNA: TGTGCCAGCAGCTGGGGGGGACAGAACACTGAAGCTTTCTTT; CDR3: CASSWGGQNTEAFF
D: .; J: TRBJ2-7; V: TRBV27; size: .; DNA: TGTGCCAGCAGTTTATCGGGGGGACGGAGGTACGAGCAATACTTC; CDR3: CASSLSGGRRYEQYF
D: TRBD1; J: TRBJ1-2; V: TRBV12-3/TRBV12-4; size: few; DNA: TGTGCCAGCTCCGGGGGACAGGGGGCCTATGGCTACACCTTC; CDR3: CASSGGQGAYGYTF
D: .; J: TRBJ2-1; V: TRBV7-2; size: many; DNA: TGTGCCAGCAGCTTAGTACGGGGAGGGGGACATCCCTACAATGAGCAGTTCTTC; CDR3: CASSLVRGGGHPYNEQFF
D: .; J: TRBJ1-2; V: TRBV4-1; size: few; DNA: TGCGCCAGCAGCCCTGGGACAACAGACTATGGCTACACCTTC; CDR3: CASSPGTTDYGYTF
D: .; J: TRBJ1-3; V: TRBV2; size: few; DNA: TGTGCCAGCAGTGGGTCCAGGGTAACTGAACACTCTGGAAACACCATATATTTT; CDR3: CASSGSRVTEHSGNTIYF
D: TRBD2; J: TRBJ2-3; V: TRBV7-6; size: many; DNA: TGTGCCAGCAGCAAGCGGGACTTGGGCACAGATACGCAGTATTTT; CDR3: CASSKRDLGTDTQYF
D: .; J: TRBJ2-7; V: TRBV6-5; size: .; DNA: TGTGCCAGCAGTTCGCGGGGCCCCTCCTACGAGCAGTACTTC; CDR3: CASSSRGPSYEQYF
D: .; J: TRBJ1-1; V: TRBV10-3; size: .; DNA: TGTGCCATCAGTTTCGACCTGGAGGGGACTGAAGCTTTCTTT; CDR3: CAISFDLEGTEAFF
D: .; J: TRBJ2-4; V: TRBV15; size: few; DNA: TGTGCCACCAGCAGAGGTCCTGCAGCCAAAAACATTCAGTACTTC; CDR3: CATSRGPAAKNIQYF
D: TRBD2; J: TRBJ2-5; V: TRBV12-3/TRBV12-4; size: .; DNA: TGTGCCAGCAGTGAGCTAGCGGGGGTGTCCCAAGAGACCCAGTACTTC; CDR3: CASSELAGVSQETQYF
D: TRBD1; J: TRBJ2-5; V: TRBV7-9; size: .; DNA: TGTGCCAGCTCAGCTTGGGACAGGGGAGGAGAGACCCAGTACTTC; CDR3: CASSAWDRGGETQYF
D: .; J: TRBJ1-6; V: TRBV12-3/TRBV12-4; size: .; DNA: TGTGCCAGCAGTTCCCCAGCCAGGACGGAGGTTCCCCTCCACTTT; CDR3: CASSSPARTEVPLHF
D: TRBD1; J: TRBJ2-1; V: TRBV10-3; size: few; DNA: TGTGCCATCAGGGTTCTTGGGACAGGGCCTTACAATGAGCAGTTCTTC; CDR3: CAIRVLGTGPYNEQFF
D: TRBD1; J: TRBJ1-5; V: TRBV28; size: .; DNA: TGTGCCAGCAGCTGGGGACAGGGCCTAGATCAGCCCCAGCATTTT; CDR3: CASSWGQGLDQPQHF
D: .; J: TRBJ2-1; V: TRBV27; size: few; DNA: TGTGCCAGCAGTCCTTCCGGGACCCTCGGGCAGTTCTTC; CDR3: CASSPSGTLGQFF
D: .; J: TRBJ1-6; V: TRBV6-5; size: .; DNA: TGTGCCAGCAGTTACTTAATCGAGGGCTCCTATAATTCACCCCTCCACTTT; CDR3: CASSYLIEGSYNSPLHF
D: TRBD1; J: TRBJ1-1; V: TRBV6-2/TRBV6-3; size: .; DNA: TGTGCCAGCAGTCGACGACAGGGGAACACTGAAGCTTTCTTT; CDR3: CASSRRQGNTEAFF
D: TRBD1; J: TRBJ1-2; V: TRBV12-3/TRBV12-4; size: .; DNA: TGTGCCAGCAGTATACCGGGACAGGGGGCTATTAACTATGGCTACACCTTC; CDR3: CASSIPGQGAINYGYTF
D: TRBD1; J: TRBJ1-6; V: TRBV13; size: .; DNA: TGTGCCAGCAGCTTAGGGGGGACAGGGGCTTCACCCCTCCACTTT; CDR3: CASSLGGTGASPLHF
D: .; J: TRBJ2-1; V: TRBV3-1; size: few; DNA: TGTGCCAGCAGCCTCACTAGATGGACATCCGCCTACAATGAGCAGTTCTTC; CDR3: CASSLTRWTSAYNEQFF
D: .; J: TRBJ1-1; V: TRBV5-6; size: .; DNA: TGTGCCAGCAGCCCTACCCCCCCAACTGAAGCTTTCTTT; CDR3: CASSPTPPTEAFF
D: .; J: TRBJ2-3; V: TRBV28; size: .; DNA: TGTGCCAGCAGTTTACCCCTCGTCCGGGCAGGGAAGAGTCCAGATACGCAGTATTTT; CDR3: CASSLPLVRAGKSPDTQYF
D: .; J: TRBJ1-4; V: TRBV6-6; size: .; DNA: TGTGCCAGCAGTTACTCAGCTCGGAATGAAAAACTGTTTTTT; CDR3: CASSYSARNEKLFF